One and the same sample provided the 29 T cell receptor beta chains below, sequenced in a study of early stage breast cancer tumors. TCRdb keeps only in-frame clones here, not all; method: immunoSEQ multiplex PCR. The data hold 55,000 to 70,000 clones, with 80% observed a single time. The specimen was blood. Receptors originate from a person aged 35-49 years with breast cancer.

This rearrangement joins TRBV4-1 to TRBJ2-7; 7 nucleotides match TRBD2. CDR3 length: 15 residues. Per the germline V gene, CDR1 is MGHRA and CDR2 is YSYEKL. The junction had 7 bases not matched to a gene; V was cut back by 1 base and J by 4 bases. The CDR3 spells CASSQARGSGYEQYF. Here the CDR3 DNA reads TGCGCCAGCAGCCAAGCGCGCGGGAGTGGGTACGAGCAGTACTTC.

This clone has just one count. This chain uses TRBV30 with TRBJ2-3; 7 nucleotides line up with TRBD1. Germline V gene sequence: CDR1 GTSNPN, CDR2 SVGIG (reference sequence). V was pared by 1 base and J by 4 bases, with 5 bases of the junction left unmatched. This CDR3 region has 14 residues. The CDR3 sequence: CAWSAKGTADTQYF. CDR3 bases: TGTGCCTGGAGTGCCAAAGGGACAGCAGATACGCAGTATTTT.

CDR3 sequence (DNA): TGCGCCAGCAGCTTGGGGGCCAGCTCAGATACGCAGTATTTT. It is translated as CASSLGASSDTQYF. The genes are TRBV5-1 and TRBJ2-3; no definite D call. V gave up 0 bases and J gave up 4 bases, with 9 bases separating them. The germline V gene encodes CDR1 SGHRS and CDR2 YFSETQ. The CDR3 contains 14 residues. The variable domain in full, completed from reference TRBV5-1 and TRBJ2-3, reads KAGVTQTPRYLIKTRGQQVTLSCSPISGHRSVSWYQQTPGQGLQFLFEYFSETQRNKGNFPGRFSGRQFSNSRSEMNVSTLELGDSALYLCASSLGASSDTQYFGPGTRLTVL.

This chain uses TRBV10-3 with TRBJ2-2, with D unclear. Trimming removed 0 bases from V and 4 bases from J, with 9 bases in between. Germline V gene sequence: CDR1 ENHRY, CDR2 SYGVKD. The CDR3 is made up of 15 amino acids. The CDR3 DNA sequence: TGTGCCATCAGTGAGTCGGAGCTAAGCACCGGGGAGCTGTTTTTT. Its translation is CAISESELSTGELFF.

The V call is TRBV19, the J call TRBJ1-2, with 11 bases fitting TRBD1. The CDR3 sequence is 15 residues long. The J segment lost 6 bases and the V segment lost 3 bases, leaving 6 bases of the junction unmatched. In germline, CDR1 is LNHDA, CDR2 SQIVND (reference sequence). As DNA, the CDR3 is TGTGCCAGTAGTATGATAAGGACAGGGGGCGATGGCTACACCTTC. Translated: CASSMIRTGGDGYTF.

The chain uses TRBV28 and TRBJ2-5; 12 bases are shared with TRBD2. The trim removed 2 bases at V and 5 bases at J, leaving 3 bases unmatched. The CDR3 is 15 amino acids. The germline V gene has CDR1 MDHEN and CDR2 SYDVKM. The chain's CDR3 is CASSLPSGRGETQYF. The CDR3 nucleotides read TGTGCCAGCAGTTTACCTAGCGGGAGGGGTGAGACCCAGTACTTC.

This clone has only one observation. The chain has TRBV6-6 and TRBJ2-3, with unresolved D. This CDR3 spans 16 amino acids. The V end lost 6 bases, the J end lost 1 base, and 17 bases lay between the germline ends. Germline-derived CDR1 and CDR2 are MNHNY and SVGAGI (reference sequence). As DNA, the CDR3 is TGTGCCAGCAGCTCTACAGACCCCCGCGGCACAGATACGCAGTATTTT. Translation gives CASSSTDPRGTDTQYF.

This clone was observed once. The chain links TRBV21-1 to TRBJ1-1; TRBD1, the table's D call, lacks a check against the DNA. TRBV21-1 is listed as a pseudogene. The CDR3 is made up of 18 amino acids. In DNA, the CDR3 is TGTGCCAGCAGCACCGAAGGACAGGGTCTCAAAGAGGGCACTGAAGCTTTCTTT. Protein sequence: CASSTEGQGLKEGTEAFF.

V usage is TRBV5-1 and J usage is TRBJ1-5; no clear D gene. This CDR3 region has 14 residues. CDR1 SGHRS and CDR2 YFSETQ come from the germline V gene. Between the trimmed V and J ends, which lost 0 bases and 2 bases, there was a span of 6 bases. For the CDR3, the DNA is TGCGCCAGCAGCTTGGACAGCGGCAATCAGCCCCAGCATTTT. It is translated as CASSLDSGNQPQHF.

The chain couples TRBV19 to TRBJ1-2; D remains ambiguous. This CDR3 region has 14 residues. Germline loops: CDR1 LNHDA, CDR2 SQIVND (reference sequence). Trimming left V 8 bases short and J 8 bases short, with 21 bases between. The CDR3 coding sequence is TGTGCCAGTGTCCCACGGGCTCCCCTCCGGGGCTACACCTTC. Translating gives CASVPRAPLRGYTF.

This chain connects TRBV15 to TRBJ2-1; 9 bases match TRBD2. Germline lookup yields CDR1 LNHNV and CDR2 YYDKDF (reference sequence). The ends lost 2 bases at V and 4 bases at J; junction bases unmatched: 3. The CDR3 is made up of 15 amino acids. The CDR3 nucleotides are TGTGCCACCAGCAGAATACTAGCGGGTTACAATGAGCAGTTCTTC. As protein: CATSRILAGYNEQFF.

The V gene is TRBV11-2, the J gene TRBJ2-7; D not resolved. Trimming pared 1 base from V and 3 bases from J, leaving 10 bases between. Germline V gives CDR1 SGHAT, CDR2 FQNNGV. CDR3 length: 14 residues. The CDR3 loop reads CASSLGVLVYEQYF. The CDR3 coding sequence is TGTGCCAGCAGCTTAGGTGTGTTGGTCTACGAGCAGTACTTC.

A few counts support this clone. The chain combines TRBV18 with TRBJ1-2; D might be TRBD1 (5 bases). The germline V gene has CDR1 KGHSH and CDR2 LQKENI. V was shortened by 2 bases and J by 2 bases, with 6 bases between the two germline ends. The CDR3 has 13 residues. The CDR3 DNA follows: TGTGCCAGCTCACCAGGGGGGAACTATGGCTACACCTTC. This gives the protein CASSPGGNYGYTF.

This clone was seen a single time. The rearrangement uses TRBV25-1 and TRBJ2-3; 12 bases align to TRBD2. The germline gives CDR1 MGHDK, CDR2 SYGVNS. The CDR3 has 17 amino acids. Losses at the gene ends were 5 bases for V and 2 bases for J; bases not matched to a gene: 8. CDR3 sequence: CASSRRLAGENTDTQYF. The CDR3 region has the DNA TGTGCCAGCAGTCGCAGACTAGCGGGAGAAAACACAGATACGCAGTATTTT.

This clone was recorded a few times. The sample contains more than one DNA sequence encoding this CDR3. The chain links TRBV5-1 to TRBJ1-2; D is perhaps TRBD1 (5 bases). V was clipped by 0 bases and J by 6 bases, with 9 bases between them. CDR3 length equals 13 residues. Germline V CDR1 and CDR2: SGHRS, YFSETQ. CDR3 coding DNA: TGCGCCAGCAGCTTGGGGCAGGGAAATGGCTACACCTTC. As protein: CASSLGQGNGYTF.

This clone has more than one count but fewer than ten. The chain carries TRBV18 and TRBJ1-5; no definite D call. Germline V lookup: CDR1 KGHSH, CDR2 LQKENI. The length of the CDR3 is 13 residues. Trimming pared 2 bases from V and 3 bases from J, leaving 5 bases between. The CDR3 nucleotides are TGTGCCAGCTCACCAGACCCCAATCAGCCCCAGCATTTT. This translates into CASSPDPNQPQHF. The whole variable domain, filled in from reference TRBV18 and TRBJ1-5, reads NAGVMQNPRHLVRRRGQEARLRCSPMKGHSHVYWYRQLPEEGLKFMVYLQKENIIDESGMPKERFSAEFPKEGPSILRIQQVVRGDSAAYFCASSPDPNQPQHFGDGTRLSIL.

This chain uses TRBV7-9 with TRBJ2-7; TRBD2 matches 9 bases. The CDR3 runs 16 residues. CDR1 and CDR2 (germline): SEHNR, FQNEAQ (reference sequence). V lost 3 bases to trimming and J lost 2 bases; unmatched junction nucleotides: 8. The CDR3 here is CASSLDLTSGAYEQYF. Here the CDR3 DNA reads TGTGCCAGCAGCTTGGACCTGACTAGCGGAGCCTACGAGCAGTACTTC.

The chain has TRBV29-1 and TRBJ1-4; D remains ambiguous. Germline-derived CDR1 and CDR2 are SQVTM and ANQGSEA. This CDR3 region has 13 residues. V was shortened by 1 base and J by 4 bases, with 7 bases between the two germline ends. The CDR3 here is CSVEVQHNEKLFF. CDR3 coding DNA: TGCAGCGTTGAAGTTCAACATAATGAAAAACTGTTTTTT.

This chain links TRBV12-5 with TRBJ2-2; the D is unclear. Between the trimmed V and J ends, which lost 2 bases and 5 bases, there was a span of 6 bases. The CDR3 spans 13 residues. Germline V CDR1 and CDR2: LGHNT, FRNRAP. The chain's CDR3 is CASGLRSTGELFF. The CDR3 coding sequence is TGTGCTAGTGGTTTGCGTAGTACCGGGGAGCTGTTTTTT.

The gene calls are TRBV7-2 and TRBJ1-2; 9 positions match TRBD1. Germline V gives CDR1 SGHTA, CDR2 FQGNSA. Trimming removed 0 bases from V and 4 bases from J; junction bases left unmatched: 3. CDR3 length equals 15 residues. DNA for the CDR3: TGTGCCAGCAGCTTAGCGCCGACAGGGGGCTATGGCTACACCTTC. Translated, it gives CASSLAPTGGYGYTF.

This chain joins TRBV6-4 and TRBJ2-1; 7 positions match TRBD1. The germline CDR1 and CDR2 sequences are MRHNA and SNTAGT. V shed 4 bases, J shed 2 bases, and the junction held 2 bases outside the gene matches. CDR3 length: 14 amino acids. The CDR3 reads CASSARGTYNEQFF. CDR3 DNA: TGTGCCAGCAGTGCCAGGGGGACCTACAATGAGCAGTTCTTC.

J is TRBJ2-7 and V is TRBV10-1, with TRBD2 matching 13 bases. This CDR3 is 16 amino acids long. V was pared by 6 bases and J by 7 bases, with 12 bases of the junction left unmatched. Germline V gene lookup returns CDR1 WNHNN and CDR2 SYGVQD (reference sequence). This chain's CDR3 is CASRRRTSGSPGEQYF. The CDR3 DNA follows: TGCGCCAGCAGACGAAGGACTAGCGGGAGCCCCGGAGAGCAGTACTTC.

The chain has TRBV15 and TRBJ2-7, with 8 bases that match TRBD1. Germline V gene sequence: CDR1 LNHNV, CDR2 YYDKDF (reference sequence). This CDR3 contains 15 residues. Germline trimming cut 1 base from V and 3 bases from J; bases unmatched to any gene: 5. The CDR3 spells CATSRAYGQGYEQYF. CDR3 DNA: TGTGCCACCAGCAGAGCGTACGGACAGGGCTACGAGCAGTACTTC.

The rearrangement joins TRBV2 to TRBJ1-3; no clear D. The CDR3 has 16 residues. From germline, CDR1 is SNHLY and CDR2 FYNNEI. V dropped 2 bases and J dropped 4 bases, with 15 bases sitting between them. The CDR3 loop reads CASSENPGWRGNTIYF. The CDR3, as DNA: TGTGCCAGCAGTGAAAATCCGGGGTGGAGGGGAAACACCATATATTTT.

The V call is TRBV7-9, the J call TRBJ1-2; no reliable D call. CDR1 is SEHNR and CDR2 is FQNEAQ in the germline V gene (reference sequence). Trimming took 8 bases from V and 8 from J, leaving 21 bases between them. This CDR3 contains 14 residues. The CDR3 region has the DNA TGTGCCAGCGGAACGAATAACGTCGTAGGCGGCTACACCTTC. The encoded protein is CASGTNNVVGGYTF.

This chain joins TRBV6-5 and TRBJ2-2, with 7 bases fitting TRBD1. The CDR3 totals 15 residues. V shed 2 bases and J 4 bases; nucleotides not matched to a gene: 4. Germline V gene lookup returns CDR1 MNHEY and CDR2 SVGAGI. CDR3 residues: CASSYGTAGTGELFF. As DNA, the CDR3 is TGTGCCAGCAGTTACGGGACAGCTGGCACCGGGGAGCTGTTTTTT.

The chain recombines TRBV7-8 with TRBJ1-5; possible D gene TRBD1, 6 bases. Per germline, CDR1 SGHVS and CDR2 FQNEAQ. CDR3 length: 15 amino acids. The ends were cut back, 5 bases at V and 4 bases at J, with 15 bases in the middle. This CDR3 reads CASSPYRRGNQPQHF. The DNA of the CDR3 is TGTGCCAGCAGCCCATACAGGAGGGGGAATCAGCCCCAGCATTTT.

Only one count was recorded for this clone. Here the CDR3 DNA reads TGTGCCACCAGCAGACTAGCGGTCCCGAGCTCCTACGAGCAGTACTTC. It is translated as CATSRLAVPSSYEQYF. The chain uses TRBV15 and TRBJ2-7, with TRBD2 identical over 7 bases. V lost 2 bases, J lost 0 bases, and 7 bases stayed unmatched. Germline lookup yields CDR1 LNHNV and CDR2 YYDKDF (reference sequence). This CDR3 comprises 16 residues.

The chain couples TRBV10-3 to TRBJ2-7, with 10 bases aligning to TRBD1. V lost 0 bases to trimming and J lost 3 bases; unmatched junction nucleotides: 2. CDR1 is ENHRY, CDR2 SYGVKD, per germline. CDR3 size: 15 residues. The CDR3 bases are TGTGCCATCAGTGAGTCCGACAGGGGGCTCTACGAGCAGTACTTC. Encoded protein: CAISESDRGLYEQYF.